The rows below give T cell receptor beta chains drawn from one sample of a study of T cells in Graves' hyperthyroidism and ophthalmopathy. MiXCR, applied by TCRdb to the multiplex PCR reads, yields one record per CDR3 protein. Of more than 300,000 distinct CDR3 sequences listed, about a fifth are singletons. The sample comprised blood. The receptors shown here come from a young man with Graves' ophthalmopathy. The CDR3 runs from the conserved cysteine through the conserved F or W. D genes are given only for firm matches. Clone size is given for some rows only: seen once, a few or many times, or a class if the clone is expanded.

J gene: TRBJ1-5
V gene: TRBV7-9
clone size: few
D gene: -
CDR3 DNA: TGTGCCAGCAGCTTAATAGGGAGCAATCAGCCCCAGCATTTT
CDR3 protein: CASSLIGSNQPQHF

J gene: TRBJ2-5
V gene: TRBV11-2
clone size: many
D gene: -
CDR3 DNA: TGTGCCAGCAGCTTAGTTTTTGCGAACCAAGAGACCCAGTACTTC
CDR3 protein: CASSLVFANQETQYF

J gene: TRBJ2-5
V gene: TRBV20-1
clone size: many
D gene: -
CDR3 DNA: TGCAGTGCTAGAGTGGGGGAAGAGACCCAGTACTTC
CDR3 protein: CSARVGEETQYF

J gene: TRBJ2-7
V gene: TRBV10-3
clone size: few
D gene: TRBD1
CDR3 DNA: TGTGCCATCCTAAAACAGGGGGGCCCCTACGAGCAGTACTTC
CDR3 protein: CAILKQGGPYEQYF

J gene: TRBJ1-4
V gene: TRBV2
clone size: many
D gene: -
CDR3 DNA: TGTGCCAGCAGTGAGGAGACAGTTGGGGAAAAACTGTTTTTT
CDR3 protein: CASSEETVGEKLFF

J gene: TRBJ2-3
V gene: TRBV12-3/TRBV12-4
clone size: -
D gene: TRBD1
CDR3 DNA: TGTGCCAGCAGGATGGACAGGGGGTACACCACAGATACGCAGTATTTT
CDR3 protein: CASRMDRGYTTDTQYF

J gene: TRBJ1-4
V gene: TRBV11-1
clone size: -
D gene: TRBD1
CDR3 DNA: TGTGCCAGCAGCCGTGGGACAGGTGGTAATGAAAAACTGTTTTTT
CDR3 protein: CASSRGTGGNEKLFF

J gene: TRBJ2-1
V gene: TRBV11-1
clone size: many
D gene: -
CDR3 DNA: TGTGCCAGCAGCTTAGCCTTCGAGCGAGGAATCCAGTTCTTC
CDR3 protein: CASSLAFERGIQFF

J gene: TRBJ1-2
V gene: TRBV5-6
clone size: -
D gene: -
CDR3 DNA: TGTGCCAGCAGCTATTGGGGGTTTCCCTATGGCTACACCTTC
CDR3 protein: CASSYWGFPYGYTF

J gene: TRBJ2-5
V gene: TRBV5-1
clone size: many
D gene: TRBD2
CDR3 DNA: TGCGCCACCACTAGCGGGGGGTTTCGGGAGACCCAGTACTTC
CDR3 protein: CATTSGGFRETQYF

J gene: TRBJ1-1
V gene: TRBV20-1
clone size: many
D gene: -
CDR3 DNA: TGCAGTGCTAGAAAAGACAGCACTGAAGCTTTCTTT
CDR3 protein: CSARKDSTEAFF

J gene: TRBJ1-4
V gene: TRBV18
clone size: many
D gene: TRBD1
CDR3 DNA: TGTGCCAGCTCACCATGGGACAGGGGGAGCGAAAAACTGTTTTTT
CDR3 protein: CASSPWDRGSEKLFF

J gene: TRBJ2-2
V gene: TRBV19
clone size: -
D gene: TRBD1
CDR3 DNA: TGTGCCAGTAGCGGGACAGGGTGGCCCGGGGAGCTGTTTTTT
CDR3 protein: CASSGTGWPGELFF

J gene: TRBJ1-1
V gene: TRBV6-1
clone size: many
D gene: -
CDR3 DNA: TGTGCCAGCAGTGAAGCGTCTGGGGCTTCGACTGAAGCTTTCTTT
CDR3 protein: CASSEASGASTEAFF

J gene: TRBJ2-2
V gene: TRBV5-5
clone size: few
D gene: -
CDR3 DNA: TGTGCCAGCAGCTCGGGTGGGGCCCCCGACACCGGGGAGCTGTTTTTT
CDR3 protein: CASSSGGAPDTGELFF

J gene: TRBJ1-6
V gene: TRBV25-1
clone size: -
D gene: -
CDR3 DNA: TGTGCCAGCAGTGAAGGCAGGGGAGGTTCACCCCTCCACTTT
CDR3 protein: CASSEGRGGSPLHF

J gene: TRBJ2-7
V gene: TRBV12-3/TRBV12-4
clone size: many
D gene: TRBD1
CDR3 DNA: TGTGCCAGCAGTTCCCCGGACAGGGGGAGCTCCTACGAGCAGTACTTC
CDR3 protein: CASSSPDRGSSYEQYF

J gene: TRBJ2-3
V gene: TRBV6-1
clone size: many
D gene: TRBD1
CDR3 DNA: TGTGCCAGCAGTTACGACGCAAGCAGGGGGAGCACAGATACGCAGTATTTT
CDR3 protein: CASSYDASRGSTDTQYF

J gene: TRBJ2-5
V gene: TRBV18
clone size: many
D gene: TRBD1
CDR3 DNA: TGTGCCAGCTCACCGCCGGGACAGGGTTGGGAGACCCAGTACTTC
CDR3 protein: CASSPPGQGWETQYF

J gene: TRBJ2-1
V gene: TRBV24-1
clone size: -
D gene: -
CDR3 DNA: TGTGCCACCAGTGATTTGGGCGGGGCCGGGTCCTACAATGAGCAGTTCTTC
CDR3 protein: CATSDLGGAGSYNEQFF

J gene: TRBJ2-3
V gene: TRBV29-1
clone size: -
D gene: -
CDR3 DNA: TGCAGCGCCGGGACATCAAACACAGATACGCAGTATTTT
CDR3 protein: CSAGTSNTDTQYF

J gene: TRBJ2-2
V gene: TRBV12-3/TRBV12-4
clone size: many
D gene: TRBD2
CDR3 DNA: TGTGCCAGCACCACGGCCGGGACTAGTACCCGGGAGCTGTTTTTT
CDR3 protein: CASTTAGTSTRELFF

J gene: TRBJ2-1
V gene: TRBV28
clone size: -
D gene: -
CDR3 DNA: TGTGCCAGCAGTTCCCTTTCCTCGGATGAGCAGTTCTTC
CDR3 protein: CASSSLSSDEQFF

J gene: TRBJ1-5
V gene: TRBV7-9
clone size: few
D gene: -
CDR3 DNA: TGTGCCGGCAGCTTAACAGGCCCGCAGCCCCAGCATTTT
CDR3 protein: CAGSLTGPQPQHF

J gene: TRBJ2-5
V gene: TRBV3-1
clone size: many
D gene: TRBD1
CDR3 DNA: TGTGCCAGCAGCCAACCCTCTTGGACAGGGCAAGAGACCCAGTACTTC
CDR3 protein: CASSQPSWTGQETQYF

J gene: TRBJ1-2
V gene: TRBV9
clone size: many
D gene: -
CDR3 DNA: TGTGCCAGCAGCGTAGTGGATTCCCTCGGGCCTAACTATGGCTACACCTTC
CDR3 protein: CASSVVDSLGPNYGYTF

J gene: TRBJ2-1
V gene: TRBV20-1
clone size: many
D gene: -
CDR3 DNA: TGCAGTGCTACAAAAGGGGGGTTCAATGAGCAGTTCTTC
CDR3 protein: CSATKGGFNEQFF

J gene: TRBJ1-4
V gene: TRBV5-1
clone size: -
D gene: -
CDR3 DNA: TGCGCCAGCAGCGAAGACAGGCGATCTAATGAAAAACTGTTTTTT
CDR3 protein: CASSEDRRSNEKLFF

J gene: TRBJ2-1
V gene: TRBV28
clone size: -
D gene: -
CDR3 DNA: TGTGCCAGCAAGAGGACAGTCGGTGAGCAGTTCTTC
CDR3 protein: CASKRTVGEQFF

J gene: TRBJ1-6
V gene: TRBV27
clone size: -
D gene: -
CDR3 DNA: TGTGCCAGCAGTTCCGGACAGCATTCACCCCTCCACTTT
CDR3 protein: CASSSGQHSPLHF

J gene: TRBJ1-1
V gene: TRBV2
clone size: many
D gene: -
CDR3 DNA: TGTGCCAGCAGTATGACAGGGAACACTGAAGCTTTCTTT
CDR3 protein: CASSMTGNTEAFF

J gene: TRBJ1-2
V gene: TRBV29-1
clone size: -
D gene: -
CDR3 DNA: TGCAGCGTTGAGGGCAGGGCAAGAGACTACACCTTC
CDR3 protein: CSVEGRARDYTF

J gene: TRBJ2-5
V gene: TRBV5-8
clone size: many
D gene: TRBD1
CDR3 DNA: TGTGCCAGCAGCCCTTACGGACAGGGAGAGACCCAGTACTTC
CDR3 protein: CASSPYGQGETQYF

J gene: TRBJ1-1
V gene: TRBV3-1
clone size: many
D gene: -
CDR3 DNA: TGTGCCAGCAGCAAGGGACTGCGAAAAGCTTTCTTT
CDR3 protein: CASSKGLRKAFF

J gene: TRBJ2-1
V gene: TRBV2
clone size: many
D gene: -
CDR3 DNA: TGTGCCAGCAGCCTCGAAGGGGGTCTAGAATGGAATGAGCAGTTCTTC
CDR3 protein: CASSLEGGLEWNEQFF

J gene: TRBJ1-3
V gene: TRBV11-2
clone size: few
D gene: -
CDR3 DNA: TGTGCCAGCAGCTTAGATAAGGGGGCTGGAAACACCATATATTTT
CDR3 protein: CASSLDKGAGNTIYF

J gene: TRBJ2-3
V gene: TRBV3-1
clone size: many
D gene: -
CDR3 DNA: TGTGCCAGCAGCCAAGGTAGCTTGGTGCAGTATTTT
CDR3 protein: CASSQGSLVQYF

J gene: TRBJ2-1
V gene: TRBV6-2/TRBV6-3
clone size: once
D gene: TRBD2
CDR3 DNA: TGTACCAGCAGTTACGAGGGTGGGACTAGCGGGGGGACCTCCTACAATGAGCAGTTCTTC
CDR3 protein: CTSSYEGGTSGGTSYNEQFF

J gene: TRBJ1-2
V gene: TRBV7-2
clone size: many
D gene: -
CDR3 DNA: TGTGCCAGCAGCTCCGGACGGGACATTGGCTACACCTTC
CDR3 protein: CASSSGRDIGYTF

J gene: TRBJ1-2
V gene: TRBV2
clone size: many
D gene: TRBD1
CDR3 DNA: TGTGCCAGCAGTGATGGGACAGGGGGTTACTATGGCTACACCTTC
CDR3 protein: CASSDGTGGYYGYTF

J gene: TRBJ2-2
V gene: TRBV6-1
clone size: few
D gene: TRBD1
CDR3 DNA: TGTGCCAGTGGGGGGACAGGAGACACCGGGGAGCTGTTTTTT
CDR3 protein: CASGGTGDTGELFF

J gene: TRBJ1-2
V gene: TRBV20-1
clone size: many
D gene: -
CDR3 DNA: TGCAGCGGTACAGACTATGGCTACACCTTC
CDR3 protein: CSGTDYGYTF

J gene: TRBJ1-1
V gene: TRBV4-1
clone size: few
D gene: -
CDR3 DNA: TGCGCCAGCAGCCAAGCCTATCGGGGAACTGAAGCTTTCTTT
CDR3 protein: CASSQAYRGTEAFF

J gene: TRBJ1-5
V gene: TRBV7-2
clone size: -
D gene: -
CDR3 DNA: TGTGCCAGCAACTGGGGGGGGAGCAATCAGCCCCAGCATTTT
CDR3 protein: CASNWGGSNQPQHF

J gene: TRBJ2-1
V gene: TRBV5-1
clone size: -
D gene: TRBD2
CDR3 DNA: TGCGCCAGCAGCTTAGCGGGGGGGCCGCTGTTCTTC
CDR3 protein: CASSLAGGPLFF

J gene: TRBJ1-2
V gene: TRBV28
clone size: few
D gene: -
CDR3 DNA: TGTGCCAGCCTGGAGGGTCAAAACTATGGCTACACCTTC
CDR3 protein: CASLEGQNYGYTF

J gene: TRBJ2-7
V gene: TRBV5-6
clone size: -
D gene: -
CDR3 DNA: TGTGCCAGCAGCTTCGCAGGGGTTGAGCAGTACTTC
CDR3 protein: CASSFAGVEQYF

J gene: TRBJ2-1
V gene: TRBV15
clone size: many
D gene: TRBD1
CDR3 DNA: TGTGCCACCAGCAGAGATCGGGACAGGGAGAATGAGCAGTTCTTC
CDR3 protein: CATSRDRDRENEQFF

J gene: TRBJ1-1
V gene: TRBV18
clone size: -
D gene: -
CDR3 DNA: TGTGCCAGCTCACCGCTGGGCCTGAACACTGAAGCTTTCTTT
CDR3 protein: CASSPLGLNTEAFF

J gene: TRBJ2-7
V gene: TRBV5-8
clone size: -
D gene: -
CDR3 DNA: TGTGCCAGCAGCCCCGGGGCCACATACGAGCAGTACTTC
CDR3 protein: CASSPGATYEQYF

J gene: TRBJ2-1
V gene: TRBV3-1
clone size: -
D gene: TRBD2
CDR3 DNA: TGTGCCAGCAGCCTCGGACTAGCGGGGGGATCCTACAATGAGCAGTTCTTC
CDR3 protein: CASSLGLAGGSYNEQFF

J gene: TRBJ2-1
V gene: TRBV12-3/TRBV12-4
clone size: many
D gene: -
CDR3 DNA: TGTGCCAGCTTCTCTCCCTTAGGGAACAATGAGCAGTTCTTC
CDR3 protein: CASFSPLGNNEQFF

J gene: TRBJ1-1
V gene: TRBV28
clone size: -
D gene: TRBD1
CDR3 DNA: TGTGCCACCGGGGGACAGCCAAACACTGAAGCTTTCTTT
CDR3 protein: CATGGQPNTEAFF

J gene: TRBJ1-6
V gene: TRBV12-3/TRBV12-4
clone size: many
D gene: -
CDR3 DNA: TGTGCCAGCAGTCCTACGAGGGGTTCACCCCTCCACTTT
CDR3 protein: CASSPTRGSPLHF

J gene: TRBJ2-7
V gene: TRBV18
clone size: once
D gene: -
CDR3 DNA: TGTGCCAGCTCACCATCTGGCAGGGGCAATTACGAGCAGTACTTC
CDR3 protein: CASSPSGRGNYEQYF

J gene: TRBJ2-3
V gene: TRBV2
clone size: many
D gene: TRBD2
CDR3 DNA: TGTGCCAGCAGAACGGCTAGCGGGGGGGGGACCTCCGATACGCAGTATTTT
CDR3 protein: CASRTASGGGTSDTQYF